The source of this T cell receptor (beta chain) is a study of blood T cell repertoires in COVID-19. Study-wide background: There were acute and convalescent COVID-19 samples, and they came from the United States, Italy and Spain. Nucleic acid was either cDNA or gDNA, and it came from T cells, B-cell-depleted T cells, or PBMCs.

Under the authors' procedure: From reference gene primer amplification, estimates of nucleated cell counts were derived. TCRdb's copy holds only in-frame clones and misses some; the assay was immunoSEQ multiplex PCR. V and J calls and clone size follow that table, whereas D and trimming were derived from the DNA. In the table there are 100,000 or so clones, around four fifths of which are singletons. This clone was detected once. Source material: peripheral blood. This receptor was taken from a woman aged 70-85 years with active or convalescent COVID-19.

The CDR3 here is CASSLAGGRDEQFF. In nucleotides, the CDR3 is TGTGCCAGTAGTCTAGCGGGGGGGCGGGATGAGCAGTTCTTC. The chain employs TRBV19 and TRBJ2-1, with TRBD2 identical over 12 bases. Trimming cost V 5 bases and J 8 bases; bases outside gene matches: 4. CDR3 size: 14 residues. In germline, CDR1 is LNHDA, CDR2 SQIVND (reference sequence).